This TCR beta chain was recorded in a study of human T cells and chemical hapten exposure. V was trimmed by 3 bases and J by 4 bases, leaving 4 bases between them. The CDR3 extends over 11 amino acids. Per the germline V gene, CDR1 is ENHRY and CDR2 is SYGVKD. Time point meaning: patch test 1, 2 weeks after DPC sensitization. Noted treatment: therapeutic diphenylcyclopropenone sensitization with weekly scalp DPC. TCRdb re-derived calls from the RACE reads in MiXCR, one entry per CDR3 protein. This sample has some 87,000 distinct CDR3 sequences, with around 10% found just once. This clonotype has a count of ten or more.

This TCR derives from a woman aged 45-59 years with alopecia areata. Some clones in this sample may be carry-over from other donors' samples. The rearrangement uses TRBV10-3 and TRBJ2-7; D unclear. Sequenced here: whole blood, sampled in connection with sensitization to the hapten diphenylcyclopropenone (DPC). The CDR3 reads CAISDLYEQYF. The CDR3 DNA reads TGTGCCATCAGTGATCTATACGAGCAGTACTTC.